A selection of T cell receptor beta chains follows, all from one sample in a study of shared clonotypes between healthy human individuals. TCRdb keeps only in-frame clones here, not all; method: immunoSEQ multiplex PCR. The sample records roughly 2 million clones, approximately 96% being singletons. Sequenced material: naive CD4+ T cells sorted from blood. The receptors come from a man younger than 35 in good health. Each CDR3 is given with its conserved first and last residue. D genes are given only for firm matches. Not every row has a clone size; where given, it reads once, few, many or a size class.

TRBJ1-6 | TRBD1 | TRBV11-2 | - | CASSFGQGTYNSPLHF | TGTGCCAGCAGCTTCGGACAGGGGACCTATAATTCACCCCTCCACTTT
TRBJ2-7 | - | TRBV5-1 | - | CASSLSGTQAYEQYF | TGCGCCAGCAGCTTGAGTGGGACCCAAGCCTACGAGCAGTACTTC
TRBJ1-1 | - | TRBV10-3 | - | CAISSAPNTEAFF | TGTGCCATCAGCTCAGCCCCGAACACTGAAGCTTTCTTT
TRBJ1-2 | - | TRBV6-5 | - | CASKRDAGGYTF | TGTGCCAGCAAAAGGGACGCAGGAGGCTACACCTTC
TRBJ1-1 | TRBD1 | TRBV18 | - | CASSPTGQGMNTEAFF | TGTGCCAGCTCACCAACGGGACAGGGCATGAACACTGAAGCTTTCTTT
TRBJ2-4 | - | TRBV6-1 | - | CASSGGRKGIQYF | TGTGCCAGCAGTGGCGGACGAAAGGGCATTCAGTACTTC
TRBJ2-7 | - | TRBV11-2 | once | CASSLMGRVGLYF | TGTGCCAGCAGCTTAATGGGACGAGTGGGCCTCTACTTC
TRBJ1-4 | - | TRBV28 | - | CASTKRANEKLFF | TGTGCCAGCACAAAAAGGGCTAATGAAAAACTGTTTTTT
TRBJ1-2 | - | TRBV19 | - | CASSSGVGGYTF | TGTGCCAGTAGTAGCGGGGTAGGTGGCTACACCTTC
TRBJ1-6 | - | TRBV9 | few | CASSVGPNSPLHF | TGTGCCAGCAGCGTAGGACCGAATTCACCCCTCCACTTT
TRBJ2-3 | TRBD1 | TRBV7-3 | - | CASSFGTGGRDTQYF | TGTGCCAGCAGCTTCGGGACAGGGGGTCGAGATACGCAGTATTTT
TRBJ2-1 | TRBD1 | TRBV28 | - | CASSLGQGNNEQFF | TGTGCCAGCAGTCTGGGACAGGGAAACAATGAGCAGTTCTTC
TRBJ1-6 | - | TRBV5-4 | - | CASSASGGTNNSPLHF | TGTGCCAGCAGTGCATCGGGTGGAACTAATAATTCACCCCTCCACTTT
TRBJ1-5 | - | TRBV5-8 | - | CASSPPGPVGNQPQHF | TGTGCCAGCAGCCCCCCGGGCCCCGTAGGCAATCAGCCCCAGCATTTT
TRBJ2-5 | TRBD2 | TRBV10-3 | - | CAISEMFQSLAGVDLETQYF | TGTGCCATCAGTGAAATGTTCCAATCACTAGCGGGAGTTGACTTAGAGACCCAGTACTTC
TRBJ1-4 | - | TRBV29-1 | - | CSAYEQSLLGNEKLFF | TGCAGCGCCTACGAACAGAGCCTGTTGGGTAATGAAAAACTGTTTTTT
TRBJ2-7 | - | TRBV6-1 | - | CASSGGYEQYF | TGTGCCAGCAGTGGGGGGTACGAGCAGTACTTC
TRBJ2-1 | TRBD2 | TRBV7-6 | - | CASSLVFGGTSGDYNEQFF | TGTGCCAGCAGCTTAGTATTCGGGGGAACTAGCGGAGACTACAATGAGCAGTTCTTC
TRBJ2-7 | TRBD2 | TRBV7-2 | - | CASSFGTSSYEQYF | TGTGCCAGCAGCTTTGGGACTAGTTCCTACGAGCAGTACTTC
TRBJ2-5 | TRBD2 | TRBV9 | - | CASSTGLAGGEETQYF | TGTGCCAGCAGCACGGGACTAGCGGGAGGGGAAGAGACCCAGTACTTC
TRBJ2-1 | - | TRBV7-8 | - | CASSGGTVHYNEQFF | TGTGCCAGCAGCGGCGGGACAGTTCATTACAATGAGCAGTTCTTC
TRBJ2-1 | TRBD1 | TRBV4-1 | - | CASSTGQGASAQFF | TGCGCCAGCAGCACGGGACAGGGGGCGAGTGCGCAGTTCTTC
TRBJ2-7 | TRBD1 | TRBV7-9 | - | CASSQSSGTGGYEQYF | TGTGCCAGCAGTCAATCCTCCGGGACAGGGGGCTACGAGCAGTACTTC
TRBJ2-5 | TRBD2 | TRBV9 | - | CASSDFTSGGSETQYF | TGTGCCAGCAGCGATTTTACTAGCGGGGGGTCCGAGACCCAGTACTTC
TRBJ2-5 | TRBD2 | TRBV5-1 | - | CASSLQLAGAETQYF | TGCGCCAGCAGCCTCCAACTAGCGGGAGCAGAGACCCAGTACTTC
TRBJ2-3 | - | TRBV6-4 | - | CASSRQQADTQYF | TGTGCCAGCAGTAGGCAGCAGGCAGATACGCAGTATTTT
TRBJ2-1 | TRBD1 | TRBV11-2 | - | CASSLASWTGVNEQFF | TGTGCCAGCAGCTTAGCGTCGTGGACAGGGGTCAATGAGCAGTTCTTC
TRBJ2-2 | TRBD1 | TRBV14 | - | CASSTRWTDRGIMPGELFF | TGTGCCAGCAGCACCCGGTGGACGGACAGGGGGATTATGCCCGGGGAGCTGTTTTTT
TRBJ2-4 | TRBD1 | TRBV6-6 | - | CASRTGGAYIQYF | TGTGCCAGCAGAACAGGGGGCGCTTACATTCAGTACTTC
TRBJ2-1 | TRBD2 | TRBV6-5 | - | CASGLASYNEQFF | TGTGCCAGCGGACTAGCGAGTTACAATGAGCAGTTCTTC
TRBJ1-5 | TRBD1 | TRBV4-1 | - | CASSPRSQRQGNNQPQHF | TGCGCCAGCAGCCCGCGAAGCCAGCGACAGGGGAACAATCAGCCCCAGCATTTT
TRBJ2-3 | - | TRBV7-8 | - | CASSLVAAGADTQYF | TGTGCCAGCAGCTTAGTGGCAGCGGGCGCAGATACGCAGTATTTT
TRBJ1-5 | - | TRBV6-5 | - | CASRPWESNQPQHF | TGTGCCAGCAGACCGTGGGAGAGCAATCAGCCCCAGCATTTT
TRBJ2-3 | - | TRBV7-8 | - | CASSSPLRSSTDTQYF | TGTGCCAGCAGCTCCCCCCTCAGGTCTAGCACAGATACGCAGTATTTT
TRBJ2-1 | TRBD1 | TRBV30 | once | CAWALWSRDRGRNEQFF | TGTGCCTGGGCCCTCTGGAGCCGGGACAGGGGGCGGAATGAGCAGTTCTTC
TRBJ1-1 | - | TRBV7-9 | - | CASSSPRGDTEAFF | TGTGCCAGCAGCTCACCCCGCGGAGACACTGAAGCTTTCTTT
TRBJ2-5 | - | TRBV30 | few | CAWSGLETQYF | TGTGCCTGGAGTGGGTTGGAGACCCAGTACTTC
TRBJ2-6 | TRBD1 | TRBV6-1 | - | CASITGAGANVLTF | TGTGCCAGCATTACAGGGGCCGGGGCCAACGTCCTGACTTTC
TRBJ2-7 | TRBD1 | TRBV6-5 | - | CASSGTGSYEQYF | TGTGCCAGCAGCGGGACAGGGTCCTACGAGCAGTACTTC
TRBJ2-6 | - | TRBV7-9 | - | CASSPTFSGANVLTF | TGTGCCAGCAGCCCGACGTTCTCTGGGGCCAACGTCCTGACTTTC
TRBJ2-3 | - | TRBV4-3 | - | CASSQEGTHHTQYF | TGCGCCAGCAGCCAAGAAGGGACCCACCATACGCAGTATTTT
TRBJ1-2 | TRBD1 | TRBV19 | - | CASSPLDRGLEGYTF | TGTGCCAGTAGTCCACTTGACAGGGGGCTAGAAGGCTACACCTTC
TRBJ1-3 | TRBD1 | TRBV7-2 | - | CASSVGQGAGNTIYF | TGTGCCAGCAGCGTAGGACAGGGTGCTGGAAACACCATATATTTT
TRBJ2-7 | - | TRBV18 | - | CASSELAGGQQYF | TGTGCCAGCTCCGAGTTGGCAGGAGGACAGCAGTACTTC
TRBJ1-1 | - | TRBV5-1 | - | CASSLGGLEAFF | TGCGCCAGCAGCTTGGGAGGGCTTGAAGCTTTCTTT
TRBJ2-3 | TRBD2 | TRBV9 | - | CASSSLAGRGTDTQYF | TGTGCCAGCAGCTCACTAGCGGGAAGGGGCACAGATACGCAGTATTTT
TRBJ2-7 | TRBD1 | TRBV2 | - | CASSSKQGAYEQYF | TGTGCCAGCAGCTCTAAGCAGGGGGCCTACGAGCAGTACTTC